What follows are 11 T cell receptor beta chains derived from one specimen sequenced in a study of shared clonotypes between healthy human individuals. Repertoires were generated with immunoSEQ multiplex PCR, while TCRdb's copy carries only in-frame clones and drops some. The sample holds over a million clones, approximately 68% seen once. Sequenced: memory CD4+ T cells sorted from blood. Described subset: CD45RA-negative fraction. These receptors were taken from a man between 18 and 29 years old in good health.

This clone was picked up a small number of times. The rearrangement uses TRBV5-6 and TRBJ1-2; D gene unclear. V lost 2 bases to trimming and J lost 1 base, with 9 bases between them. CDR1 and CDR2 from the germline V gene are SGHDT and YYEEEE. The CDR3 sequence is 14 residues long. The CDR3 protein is CASSFLTGNYGYTF. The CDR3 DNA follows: TGTGCCAGCAGCTTCCTTACGGGTAACTATGGCTACACCTTC.

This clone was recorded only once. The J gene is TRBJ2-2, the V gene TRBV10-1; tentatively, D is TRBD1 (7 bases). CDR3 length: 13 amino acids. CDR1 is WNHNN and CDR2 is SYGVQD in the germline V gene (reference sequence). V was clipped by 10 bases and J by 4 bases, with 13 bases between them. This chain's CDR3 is CATAGQLTGELFF. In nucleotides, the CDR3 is TGCGCCACCGCGGGACAGCTCACCGGGGAGCTGTTTTTT.

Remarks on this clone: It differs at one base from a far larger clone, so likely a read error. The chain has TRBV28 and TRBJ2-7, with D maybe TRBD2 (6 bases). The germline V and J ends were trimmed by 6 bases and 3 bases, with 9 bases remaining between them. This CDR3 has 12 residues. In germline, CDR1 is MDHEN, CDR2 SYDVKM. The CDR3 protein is CASSGDFYEQYF. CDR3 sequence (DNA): TGTGCCAGCAGCGGGGACTTCTACGAGCAGTACTTC. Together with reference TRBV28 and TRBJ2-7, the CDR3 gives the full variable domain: DVKVTQSSRYLVKRTGEKVFLECVQDMDHENMFWYRQDPGLGLRLIYFSYDVKMKEKGDIPEGYSVSREKKERFSLILESASTNQTSMYLCASSGDFYEQYFGPGTRLTVT.

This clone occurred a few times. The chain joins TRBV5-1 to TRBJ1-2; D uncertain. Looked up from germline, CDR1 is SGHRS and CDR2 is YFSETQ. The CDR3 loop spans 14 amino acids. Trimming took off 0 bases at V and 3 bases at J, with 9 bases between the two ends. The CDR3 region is CASSLEGPHYGYTF. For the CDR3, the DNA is TGCGCCAGCAGCTTGGAAGGGCCCCACTATGGCTACACCTTC.

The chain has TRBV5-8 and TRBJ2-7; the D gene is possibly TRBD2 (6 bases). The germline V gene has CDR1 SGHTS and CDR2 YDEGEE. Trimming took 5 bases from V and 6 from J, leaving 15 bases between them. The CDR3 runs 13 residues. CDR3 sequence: CASRPGLWGEQYF. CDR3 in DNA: TGTGCCAGCAGACCGGGACTCTGGGGCGAGCAGTACTTC.

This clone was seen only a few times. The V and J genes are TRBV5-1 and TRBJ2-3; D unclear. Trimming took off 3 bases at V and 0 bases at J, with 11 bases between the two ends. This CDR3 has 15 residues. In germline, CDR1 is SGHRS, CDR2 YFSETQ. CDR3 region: CASSSADSSTDTQYF. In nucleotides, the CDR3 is TGCGCCAGCAGCTCGGCCGACTCAAGCACAGATACGCAGTATTTT.

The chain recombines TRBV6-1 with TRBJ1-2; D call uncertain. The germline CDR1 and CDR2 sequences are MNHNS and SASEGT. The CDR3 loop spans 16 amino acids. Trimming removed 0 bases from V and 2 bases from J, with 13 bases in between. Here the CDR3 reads CASSEAVRTPNYGYTF. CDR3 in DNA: TGTGCCAGCAGTGAAGCGGTAAGGACTCCAAACTATGGCTACACCTTC.

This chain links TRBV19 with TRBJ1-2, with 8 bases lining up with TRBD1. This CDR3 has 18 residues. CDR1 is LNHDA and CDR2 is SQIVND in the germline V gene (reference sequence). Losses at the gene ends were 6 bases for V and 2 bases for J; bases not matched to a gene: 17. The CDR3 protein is CASRLISVGQGRNYGYTF. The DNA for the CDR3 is TGTGCCAGTAGACTAATTAGTGTCGGACAGGGAAGGAACTATGGCTACACCTTC.

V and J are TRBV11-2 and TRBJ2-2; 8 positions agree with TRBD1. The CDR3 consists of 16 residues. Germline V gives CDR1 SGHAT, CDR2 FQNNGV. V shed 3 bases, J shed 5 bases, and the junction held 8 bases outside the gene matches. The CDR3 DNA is TGTGCCAGCAGCTTCCCCGGACAGGGCCGGACCGGGGAGCTGTTTTTT. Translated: CASSFPGQGRTGELFF.

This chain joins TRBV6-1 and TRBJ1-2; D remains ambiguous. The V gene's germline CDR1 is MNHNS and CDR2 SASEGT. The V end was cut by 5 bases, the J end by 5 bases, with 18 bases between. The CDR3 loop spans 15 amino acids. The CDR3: CASSLDLIAVYGYTF. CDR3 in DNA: TGTGCCAGCAGTCTCGACCTCATTGCAGTATATGGCTACACCTTC.

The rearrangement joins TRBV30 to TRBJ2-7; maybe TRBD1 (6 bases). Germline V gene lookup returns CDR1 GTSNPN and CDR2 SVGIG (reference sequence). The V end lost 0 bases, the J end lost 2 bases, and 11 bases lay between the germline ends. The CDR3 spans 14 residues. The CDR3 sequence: CAWSVSGAAYEQYF. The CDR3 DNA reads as TGTGCCTGGAGTGTATCAGGGGCCGCCTACGAGCAGTACTTC. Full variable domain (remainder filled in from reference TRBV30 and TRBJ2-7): SQTIHQWPATLVQPVGSPLSLECTVEGTSNPNLYWYRQAAGRGLQLLFYSVGIGQISSEVPQNLSASRPQDRQFILSSKKLLLSDSGFYLCAWSVSGAAYEQYFGPGTRLTVT.